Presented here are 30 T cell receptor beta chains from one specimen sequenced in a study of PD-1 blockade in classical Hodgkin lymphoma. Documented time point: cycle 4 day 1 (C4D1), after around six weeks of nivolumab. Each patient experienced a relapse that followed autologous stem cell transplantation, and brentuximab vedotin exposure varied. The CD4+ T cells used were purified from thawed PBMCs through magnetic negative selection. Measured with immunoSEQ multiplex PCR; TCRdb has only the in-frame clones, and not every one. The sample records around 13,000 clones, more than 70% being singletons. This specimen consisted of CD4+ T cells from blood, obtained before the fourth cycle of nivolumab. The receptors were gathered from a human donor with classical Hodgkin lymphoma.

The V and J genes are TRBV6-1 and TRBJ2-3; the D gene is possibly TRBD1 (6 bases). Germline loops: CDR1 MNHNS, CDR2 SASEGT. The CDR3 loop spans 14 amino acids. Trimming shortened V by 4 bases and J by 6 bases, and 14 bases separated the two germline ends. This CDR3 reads CASSGRNRVDTQYF. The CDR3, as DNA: TGTGCCAGCAGTGGACGGAACAGGGTCGATACGCAGTATTTT.

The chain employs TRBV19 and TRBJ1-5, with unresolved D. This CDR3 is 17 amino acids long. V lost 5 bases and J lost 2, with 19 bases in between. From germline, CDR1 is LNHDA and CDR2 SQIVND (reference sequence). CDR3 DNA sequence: TGTGCCAGTAGTTTAAGGAATCTCGGGCAGGGCAATCAGCCCCAGCATTTT. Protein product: CASSLRNLGQGNQPQHF.

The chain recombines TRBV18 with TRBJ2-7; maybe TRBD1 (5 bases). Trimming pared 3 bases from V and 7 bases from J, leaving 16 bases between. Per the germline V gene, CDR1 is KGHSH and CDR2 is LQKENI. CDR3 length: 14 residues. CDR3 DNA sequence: TGTGCCAGCTCACCGTACAGGTTACCCTTAGAGCAGTACTTC. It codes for CASSPYRLPLEQYF. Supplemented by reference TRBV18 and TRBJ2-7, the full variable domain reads NAGVMQNPRHLVRRRGQEARLRCSPMKGHSHVYWYRQLPEEGLKFMVYLQKENIIDESGMPKERFSAEFPKEGPSILRIQQVVRGDSAAYFCASSPYRLPLEQYFGPGTRLTVT.

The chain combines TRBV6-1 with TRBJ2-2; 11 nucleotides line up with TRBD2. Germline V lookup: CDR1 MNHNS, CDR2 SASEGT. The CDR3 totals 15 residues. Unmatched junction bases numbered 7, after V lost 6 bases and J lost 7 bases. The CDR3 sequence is CASRTSGSLSGELFF. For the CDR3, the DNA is TGTGCCAGCAGAACTAGCGGGAGCTTGAGCGGGGAGCTGTTTTTT.

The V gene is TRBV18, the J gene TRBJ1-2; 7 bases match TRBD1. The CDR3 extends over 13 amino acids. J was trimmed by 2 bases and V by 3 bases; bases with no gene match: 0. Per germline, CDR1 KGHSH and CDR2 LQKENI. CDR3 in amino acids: CASSPGQNYGYTF. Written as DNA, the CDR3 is TGTGCCAGCTCACCGGGACAGAACTATGGCTACACCTTC. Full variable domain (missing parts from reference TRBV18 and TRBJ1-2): NAGVMQNPRHLVRRRGQEARLRCSPMKGHSHVYWYRQLPEEGLKFMVYLQKENIIDESGMPKERFSAEFPKEGPSILRIQQVVRGDSAAYFCASSPGQNYGYTFGSGTRLTVV.

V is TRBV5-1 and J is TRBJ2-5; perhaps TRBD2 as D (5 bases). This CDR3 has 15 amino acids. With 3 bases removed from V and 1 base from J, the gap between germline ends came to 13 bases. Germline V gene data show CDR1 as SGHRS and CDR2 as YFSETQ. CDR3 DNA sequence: TGCGCCAGCAGCTGGACTGGGGATCCCCAAGAGACCCAGTACTTC. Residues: CASSWTGDPQETQYF.

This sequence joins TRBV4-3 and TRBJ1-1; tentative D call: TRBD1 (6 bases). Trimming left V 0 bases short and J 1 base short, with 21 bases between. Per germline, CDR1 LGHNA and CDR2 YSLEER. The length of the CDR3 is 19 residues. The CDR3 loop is CASSQDRQGPGARNTEAFF. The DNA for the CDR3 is TGCGCCAGCAGCCAAGATCGGCAGGGGCCAGGGGCAAGGAACACTGAAGCTTTCTTT.

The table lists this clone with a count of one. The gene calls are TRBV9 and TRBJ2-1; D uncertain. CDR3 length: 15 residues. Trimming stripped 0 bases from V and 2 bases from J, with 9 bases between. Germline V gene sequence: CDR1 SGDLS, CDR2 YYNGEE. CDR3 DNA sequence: TGTGCCAGCAGCGTAGACGGAACGCCCTACAATGAGCAGTTCTTC. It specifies CASSVDGTPYNEQFF. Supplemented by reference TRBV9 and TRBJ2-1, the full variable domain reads DSGVTQTPKHLITATGQRVTLRCSPRSGDLSVYWYQQSLDQGLQFLIQYYNGEERAKGNILERFSAQQFPDLHSELNLSSLELGDSALYFCASSVDGTPYNEQFFGPGTRLTVL.

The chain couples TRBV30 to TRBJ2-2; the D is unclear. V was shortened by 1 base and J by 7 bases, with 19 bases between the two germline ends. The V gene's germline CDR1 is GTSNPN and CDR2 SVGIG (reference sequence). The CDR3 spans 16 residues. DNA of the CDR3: TGTGCCTGGAGTGGAGCCCAGACTGGGGATATCGGGGAGCTGTTTTTT. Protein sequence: CAWSGAQTGDIGELFF. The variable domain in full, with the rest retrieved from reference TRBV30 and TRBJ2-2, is SQTIHQWPATLVQPVGSPLSLECTVEGTSNPNLYWYRQAAGRGLQLLFYSVGIGQISSEVPQNLSASRPQDRQFILSSKKLLLSDSGFYLCAWSGAQTGDIGELFFGEGSRLTVL.

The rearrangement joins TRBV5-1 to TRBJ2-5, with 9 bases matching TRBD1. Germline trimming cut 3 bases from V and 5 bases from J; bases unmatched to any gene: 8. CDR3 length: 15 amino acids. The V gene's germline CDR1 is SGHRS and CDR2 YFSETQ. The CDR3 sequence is CASSYLGQGSETQYF. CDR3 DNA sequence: TGCGCCAGCAGCTACTTGGGACAGGGATCGGAGACCCAGTACTTC.

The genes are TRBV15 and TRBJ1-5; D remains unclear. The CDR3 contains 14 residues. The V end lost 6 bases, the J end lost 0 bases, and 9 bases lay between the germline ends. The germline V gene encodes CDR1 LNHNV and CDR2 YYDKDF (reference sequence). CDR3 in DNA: TGTGCCACCAGTTACGATTATAGCAATCAGCCCCAGCATTTT. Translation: CATSYDYSNQPQHF.

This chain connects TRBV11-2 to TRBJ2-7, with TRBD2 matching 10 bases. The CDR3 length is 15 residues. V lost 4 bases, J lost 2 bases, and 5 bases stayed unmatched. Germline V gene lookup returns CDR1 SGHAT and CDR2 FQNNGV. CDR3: CASSYTSGDPYEQYF. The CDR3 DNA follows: TGTGCCAGCAGCTACACTAGCGGGGACCCCTACGAGCAGTACTTC.

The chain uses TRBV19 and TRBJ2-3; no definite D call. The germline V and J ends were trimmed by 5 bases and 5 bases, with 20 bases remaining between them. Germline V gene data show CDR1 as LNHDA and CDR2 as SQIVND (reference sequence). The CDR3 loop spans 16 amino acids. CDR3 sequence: CASSFRAAENGDTQYF. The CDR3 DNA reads TGTGCCAGTAGTTTCCGGGCCGCGGAAAATGGAGATACGCAGTATTTT.

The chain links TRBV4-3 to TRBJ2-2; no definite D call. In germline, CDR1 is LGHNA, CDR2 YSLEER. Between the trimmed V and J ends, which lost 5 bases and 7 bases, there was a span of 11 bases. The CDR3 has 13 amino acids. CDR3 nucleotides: TGCGCCAGCAGCTCCCTACGTCGCGGGGAGCTGTTTTTT. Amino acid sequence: CASSSLRRGELFF.

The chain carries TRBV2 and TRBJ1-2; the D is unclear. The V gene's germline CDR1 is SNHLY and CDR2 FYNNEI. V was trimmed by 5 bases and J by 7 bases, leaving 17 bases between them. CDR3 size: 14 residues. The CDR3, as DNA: TGTGCCAGCAGTCCACCCGGAGGTGGTTTTGGCTACACCTTC. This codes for CASSPPGGGFGYTF.

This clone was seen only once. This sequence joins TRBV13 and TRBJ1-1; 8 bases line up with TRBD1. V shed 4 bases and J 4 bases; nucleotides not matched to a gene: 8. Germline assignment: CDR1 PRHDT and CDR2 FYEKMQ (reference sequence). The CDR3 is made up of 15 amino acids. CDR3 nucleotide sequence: TGTGCCAGCAGCTCGAAACAAACAGGGGGCACTGAAGCTTTCTTT. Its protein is CASSSKQTGGTEAFF.

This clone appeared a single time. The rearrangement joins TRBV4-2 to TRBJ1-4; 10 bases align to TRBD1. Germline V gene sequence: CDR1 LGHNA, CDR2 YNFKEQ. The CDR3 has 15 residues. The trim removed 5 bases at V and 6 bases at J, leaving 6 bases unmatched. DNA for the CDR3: TGTGCCAGCAGCTTGACAGGGGGCTCGCATGAAAAACTGTTTTTT. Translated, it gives CASSLTGGSHEKLFF.

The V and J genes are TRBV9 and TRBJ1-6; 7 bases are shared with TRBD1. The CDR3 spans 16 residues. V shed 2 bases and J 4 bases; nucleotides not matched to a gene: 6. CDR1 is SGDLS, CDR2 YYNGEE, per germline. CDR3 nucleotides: TGTGCCAGCAGCGTCACCAGGGACAGATATAATTCACCCCTCCACTTT. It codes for CASSVTRDRYNSPLHF.

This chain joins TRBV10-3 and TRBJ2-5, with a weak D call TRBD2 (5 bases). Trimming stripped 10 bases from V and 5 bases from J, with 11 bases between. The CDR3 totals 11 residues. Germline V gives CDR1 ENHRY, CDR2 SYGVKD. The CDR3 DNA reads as TGTGCCACCAGAACGGGGGAGACCCAGTACTTC. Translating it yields CATRTGETQYF.

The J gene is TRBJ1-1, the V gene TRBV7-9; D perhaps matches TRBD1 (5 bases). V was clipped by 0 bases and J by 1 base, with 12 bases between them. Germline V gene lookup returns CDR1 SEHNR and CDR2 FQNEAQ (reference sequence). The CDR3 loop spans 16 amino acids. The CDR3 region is CASSLAYGRANTEAFF. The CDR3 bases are TGTGCCAGCAGCTTAGCCTATGGCAGGGCGAACACTGAAGCTTTCTTT.

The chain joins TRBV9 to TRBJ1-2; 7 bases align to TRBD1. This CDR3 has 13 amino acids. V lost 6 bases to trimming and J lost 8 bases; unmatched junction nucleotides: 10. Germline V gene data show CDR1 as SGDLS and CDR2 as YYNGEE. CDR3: CASKKTGNDGYTF. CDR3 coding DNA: TGTGCCAGCAAGAAGACAGGGAACGACGGCTACACCTTC.

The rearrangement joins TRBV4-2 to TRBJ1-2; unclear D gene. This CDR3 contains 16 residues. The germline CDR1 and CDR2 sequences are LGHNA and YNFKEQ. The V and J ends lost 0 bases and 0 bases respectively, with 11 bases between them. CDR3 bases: TGTGCCAGCAGCCAAGATGTAAGGGATTCTAACTATGGCTACACCTTC. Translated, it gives CASSQDVRDSNYGYTF.

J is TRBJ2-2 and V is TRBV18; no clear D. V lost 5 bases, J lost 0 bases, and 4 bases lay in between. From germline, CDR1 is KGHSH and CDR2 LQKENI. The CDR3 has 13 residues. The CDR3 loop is CASSGANTGELFF. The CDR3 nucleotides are TGTGCCAGCTCAGGGGCGAACACCGGGGAGCTGTTTTTT. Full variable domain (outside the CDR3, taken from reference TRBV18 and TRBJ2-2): NAGVMQNPRHLVRRRGQEARLRCSPMKGHSHVYWYRQLPEEGLKFMVYLQKENIIDESGMPKERFSAEFPKEGPSILRIQQVVRGDSAAYFCASSGANTGELFFGEGSRLTVL.

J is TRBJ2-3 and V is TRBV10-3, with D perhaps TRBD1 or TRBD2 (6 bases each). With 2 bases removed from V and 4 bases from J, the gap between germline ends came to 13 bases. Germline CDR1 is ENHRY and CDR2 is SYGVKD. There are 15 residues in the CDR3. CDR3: CAISERGVAADTQYF. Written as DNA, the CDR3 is TGTGCCATCAGTGAGAGGGGGGTCGCCGCAGATACGCAGTATTTT.

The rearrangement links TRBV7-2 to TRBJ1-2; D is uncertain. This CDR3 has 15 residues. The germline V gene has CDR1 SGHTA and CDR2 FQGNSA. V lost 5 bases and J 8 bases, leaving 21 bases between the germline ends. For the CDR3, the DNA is TGTGCCAGCAGCCTATTTCTGGACGCAATGGTCGGCTACACCTTC. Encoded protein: CASSLFLDAMVGYTF.

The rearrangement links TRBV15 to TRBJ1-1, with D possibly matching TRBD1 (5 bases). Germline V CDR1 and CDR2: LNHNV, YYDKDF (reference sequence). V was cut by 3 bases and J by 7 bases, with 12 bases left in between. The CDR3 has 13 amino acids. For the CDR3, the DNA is TGTGCCACCAGCAGGAGGGGTATGAATGAAGCTTTCTTT. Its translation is CATSRRGMNEAFF.

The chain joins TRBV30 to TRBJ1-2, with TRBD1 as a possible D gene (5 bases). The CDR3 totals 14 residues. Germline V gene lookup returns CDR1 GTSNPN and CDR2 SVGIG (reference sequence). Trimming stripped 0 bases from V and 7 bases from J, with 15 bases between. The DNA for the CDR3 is TGTGCCTGGAGTGTTGTAGGGGCGCGCGGTGGCTACACCTTC. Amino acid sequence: CAWSVVGARGGYTF.

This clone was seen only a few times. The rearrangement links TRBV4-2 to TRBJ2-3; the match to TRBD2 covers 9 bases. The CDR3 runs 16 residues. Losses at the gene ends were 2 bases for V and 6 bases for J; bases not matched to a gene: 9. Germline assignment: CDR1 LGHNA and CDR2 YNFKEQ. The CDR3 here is CASSQMSRGGGDTQYF. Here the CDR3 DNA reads TGTGCCAGCAGCCAAATGTCGCGGGGGGGCGGCGATACGCAGTATTTT.

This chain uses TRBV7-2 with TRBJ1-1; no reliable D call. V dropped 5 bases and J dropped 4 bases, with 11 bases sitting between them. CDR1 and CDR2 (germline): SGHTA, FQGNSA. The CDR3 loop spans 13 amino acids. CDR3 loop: CASSVGVGTEAFF. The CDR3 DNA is TGTGCCAGCAGCGTTGGAGTGGGCACTGAAGCTTTCTTT. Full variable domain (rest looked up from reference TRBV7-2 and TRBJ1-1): GAGVSQSPSNKVTEKGKDVELRCDPISGHTALYWYRQSLGQGLEFLIYFQGNSAPDKSGLPSDRFSAERTGGSVSTLTIQRTQQEDSAVYLCASSVGVGTEAFFGQGTRLTVV.

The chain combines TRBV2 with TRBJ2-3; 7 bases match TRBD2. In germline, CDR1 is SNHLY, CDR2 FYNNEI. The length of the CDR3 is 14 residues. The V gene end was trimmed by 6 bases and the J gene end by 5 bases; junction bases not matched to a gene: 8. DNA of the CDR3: TGTGCCAGCAGGCTAGCGGAGGCGGGAGATACGCAGTATTTT. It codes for CASRLAEAGDTQYF.